The entry below describes one T cell receptor (beta chain). The antigen is not known. The data originate from a study of OX40 agonist ivuxolimab in advanced cancers. Study context: Treatment of patients was with ivuxolimab, an agonistic anti-OX40 (CD134) antibody. Cohort: 80% to 85% men, mean age approximately 60, aged about 20 to 80. Study-wide results and caveats: Nonresponders included some who also had low normalized T-cell clonal expansion. CD8+ T cells were the subset that, on average, had more expanded clones than CD4+.

The table came from immunoSEQ multiplex PCR; TCRdb's copy has only in-frame clones and leaves some out. The sample has 60,000 to 95,000 clones; about 85% are singletons. This specimen was CD4+ or CD8+ T cells sorted from blood, taken in a trial of the OX40 agonist ivuxolimab. This sequence originates from an adult with an advanced solid tumor such as melanoma, head and neck, liver or kidney cancer.

Written as DNA, the CDR3 is TGCAGCGTTGAAGATCGAGGGGTTGACACCGGGGAGCTGTTTTTT. Protein sequence: CSVEDRGVDTGELFF. The chain links TRBV29-1 to TRBJ2-2; D tentatively reads TRBD1 or TRBD2 (5 bases each). CDR1 is SQVTM, CDR2 ANQGSEA, per germline. The CDR3 runs to 15 residues. Deletions cut 0 bases from V and 3 bases from J, with 11 bases between.